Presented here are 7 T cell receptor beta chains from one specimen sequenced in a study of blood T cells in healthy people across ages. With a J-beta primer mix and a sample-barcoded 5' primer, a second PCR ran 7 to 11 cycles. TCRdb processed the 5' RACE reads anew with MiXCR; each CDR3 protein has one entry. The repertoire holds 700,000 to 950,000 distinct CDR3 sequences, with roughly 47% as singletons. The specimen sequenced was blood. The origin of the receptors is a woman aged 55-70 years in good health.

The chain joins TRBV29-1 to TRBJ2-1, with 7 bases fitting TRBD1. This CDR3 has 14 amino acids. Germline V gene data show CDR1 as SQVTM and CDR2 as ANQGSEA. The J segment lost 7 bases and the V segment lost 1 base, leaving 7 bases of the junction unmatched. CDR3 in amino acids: CSVEGTGRRNEQFF. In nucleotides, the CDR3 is TGCAGCGTTGAAGGGACAGGTCGGAGGAATGAGCAGTTCTTC.

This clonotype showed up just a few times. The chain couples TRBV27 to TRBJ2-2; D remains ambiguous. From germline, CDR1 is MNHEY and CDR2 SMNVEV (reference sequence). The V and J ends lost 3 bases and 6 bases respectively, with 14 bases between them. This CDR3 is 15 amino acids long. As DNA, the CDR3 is TGTGCCAGCAGTTTTAGGGTGCATCTATCCGGGGAGCTGTTTTTT. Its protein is CASSFRVHLSGELFF.

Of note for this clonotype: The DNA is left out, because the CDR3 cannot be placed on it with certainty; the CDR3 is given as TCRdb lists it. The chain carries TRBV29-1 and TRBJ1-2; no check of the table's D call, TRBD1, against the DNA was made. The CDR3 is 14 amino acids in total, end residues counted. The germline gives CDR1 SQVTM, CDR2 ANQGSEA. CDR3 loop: CSVSGQGAGYGCTF.

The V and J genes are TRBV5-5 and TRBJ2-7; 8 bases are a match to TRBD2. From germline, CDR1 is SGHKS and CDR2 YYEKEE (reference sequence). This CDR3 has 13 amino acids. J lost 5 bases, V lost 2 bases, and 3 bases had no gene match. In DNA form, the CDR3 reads TGTGCCAGCAGCTTCGGGACTAGAGACGAGCAGTACTTC. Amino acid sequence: CASSFGTRDEQYF.

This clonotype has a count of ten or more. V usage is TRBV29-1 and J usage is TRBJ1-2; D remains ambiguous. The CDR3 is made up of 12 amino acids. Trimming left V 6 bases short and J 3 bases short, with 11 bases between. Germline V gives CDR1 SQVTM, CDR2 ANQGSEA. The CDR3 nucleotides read TGCAGCGTCGGTGACGGGGACTATGGCTACACCTTC. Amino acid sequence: CSVGDGDYGYTF. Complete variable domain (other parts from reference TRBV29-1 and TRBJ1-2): SAVISQKPSRDICQRGTSLTIQCQVDSQVTMMFWYRQQPGQSLTLIATANQGSEATYESGFVIDKFPISRPNLTFSTLTVSNMSPEDSSIYLCSVGDGDYGYTFGSGTRLTVV.

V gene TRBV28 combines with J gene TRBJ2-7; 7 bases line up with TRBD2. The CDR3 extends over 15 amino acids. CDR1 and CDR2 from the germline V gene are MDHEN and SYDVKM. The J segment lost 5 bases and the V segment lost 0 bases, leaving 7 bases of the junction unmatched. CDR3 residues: CASSLWTSPGDEQYF. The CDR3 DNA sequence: TGTGCCAGCAGTTTATGGACTAGCCCCGGGGACGAGCAGTACTTC.

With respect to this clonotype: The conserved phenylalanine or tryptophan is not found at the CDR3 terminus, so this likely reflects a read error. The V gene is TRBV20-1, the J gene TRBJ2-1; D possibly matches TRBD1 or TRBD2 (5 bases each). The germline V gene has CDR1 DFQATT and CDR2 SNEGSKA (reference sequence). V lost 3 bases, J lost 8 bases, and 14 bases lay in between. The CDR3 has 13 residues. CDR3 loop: CSASGTRIDEQFL. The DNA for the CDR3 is TGCAGTGCTAGTGGGACCCGTATAGATGAGCAGTTCTTA.